The T cell receptor beta chain described here comes from a study of CD8+ T cells in alopecia areata. Study-level background: Patients took tofacitinib for 6 to 18 months, followed by 6 drug-free months. Study-wide results and limits: Because one nonresponder was included, the link of baseline CD8+ expansion to response is considered uncertain.

Following extraction, RNA underwent reverse transcription to cDNA, which served as the sequencing template. The data were produced by immunoSEQ multiplex PCR, yet TCRdb's version contains in-frame clones alone and is incomplete. This table has about 120,000 clones, 50% to 55% appearing once. Treatment meaning: oral pan-JAK inhibitor, 5-10 mg twice daily. Samples from alopecia areata patients were lesional scalp punch biopsies and peripheral blood. With regard to this clone: Its antigen is currently unknown.

This receptor was taken from a human donor with alopecia areata. The sample in question was CD4+ T cells sorted from blood, obtained at week 4, from a patient treated with tofacitinib.

The CDR3 DNA sequence: TGTGCCAGCAGCCCTACCCTAGGGACGGGAAGAACAGATACGCAGTATTTT. This translates into CASSPTLGTGRTDTQYF. The chain joins TRBV7-3 to TRBJ2-3; D might be TRBD1 or TRBD2, each matching 5 bases. Between the trimmed V and J ends, which lost 5 bases and 3 bases, there was a span of 21 bases. The CDR3 loop spans 17 amino acids. In germline, CDR1 is SGHTA, CDR2 FQGTGA.